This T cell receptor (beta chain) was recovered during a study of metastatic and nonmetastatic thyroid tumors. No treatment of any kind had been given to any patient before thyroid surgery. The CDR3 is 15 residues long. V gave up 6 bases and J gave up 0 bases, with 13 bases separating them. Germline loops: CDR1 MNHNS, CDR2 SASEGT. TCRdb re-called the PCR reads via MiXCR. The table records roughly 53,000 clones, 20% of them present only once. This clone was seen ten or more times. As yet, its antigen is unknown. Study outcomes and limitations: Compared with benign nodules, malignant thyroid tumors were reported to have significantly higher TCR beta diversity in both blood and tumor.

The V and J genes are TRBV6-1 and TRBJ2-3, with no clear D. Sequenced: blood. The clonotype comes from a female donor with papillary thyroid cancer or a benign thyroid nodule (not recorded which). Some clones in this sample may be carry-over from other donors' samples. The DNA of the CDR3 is TGTGCCAGCAGCGGATCAGGTACTAGCACAGATACGCAGTATTTT. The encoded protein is CASSGSGTSTDTQYF.